This T cell receptor (beta chain) was found in a study of cytomegalovirus exposure and HLA in healthy donors. Looked up from germline, CDR1 is SGHRS and CDR2 is YFSETQ. Trimming removed 1 base from V and 6 bases from J; junction bases left unmatched: 9. There are 15 residues in the CDR3. Amplification used 60 Vbeta primers and 13 Jbeta primers. Libraries were prepared by immunoSEQ multiplex PCR; TCRdb keeps only in-frame clonotypes and omits some of them. The sample contains over 80,000 clones, about 80% of which appear only once. The sequenced material came from PBMCs. J is TRBJ2-7 and V is TRBV5-1; 8 bases map to TRBD1. The sequence was obtained from a man in his sixties in good health and CMV-seropositive. CDR3 amino acids: CASSLQMQTGGEQYF. DNA for the CDR3: TGCGCCAGCAGCTTGCAGATGCAAACAGGGGGCGAGCAGTACTTC.